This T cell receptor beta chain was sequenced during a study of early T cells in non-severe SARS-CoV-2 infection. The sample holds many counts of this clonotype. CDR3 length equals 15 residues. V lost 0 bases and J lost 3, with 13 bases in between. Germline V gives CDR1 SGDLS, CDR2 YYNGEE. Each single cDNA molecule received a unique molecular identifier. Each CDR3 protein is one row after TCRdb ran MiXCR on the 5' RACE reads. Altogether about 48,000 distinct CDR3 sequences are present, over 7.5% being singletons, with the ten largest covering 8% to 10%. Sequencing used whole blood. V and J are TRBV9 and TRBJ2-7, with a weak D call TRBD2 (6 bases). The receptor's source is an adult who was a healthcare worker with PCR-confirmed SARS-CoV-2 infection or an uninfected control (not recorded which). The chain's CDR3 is CASSVGGLAYYEQYF. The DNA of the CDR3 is TGTGCCAGCAGCGTAGGGGGACTCGCCTACTACGAGCAGTACTTC.